A selection of T cell receptor beta chains follows, all from one sample in a study of blood T cell repertoires in COVID-19. Here immunoSEQ multiplex PCR was the method, and the copy in TCRdb shows in-frame clones only, minus some. The sample gives 140,000 or so clones, 80% to 90% of which show up once; about 1.8% is in the top ten. Sequencing was performed on peripheral blood. These receptors came from a woman aged 50 to 65 with acute or convalescent COVID-19. The CDR3 runs from the conserved cysteine through the conserved F or W. Fields, in order: V gene, clone size, D gene, J gene, CDR3 DNA, CDR3 protein. D genes are given only for firm matches. A row's size may be missing; if present it is once, few, many or a size class.

TRBV2	few	TRBD1	TRBJ1-2	TGTGCCAGCCAGGGACAGGGGGTTTATGGCTACACCTTC	CASQGQGVYGYTF
TRBV18	-	TRBD1	TRBJ1-2	TGTGCCAGCTCACGGGACAGGGTGAACTATGGCTACACCTTC	CASSRDRVNYGYTF
TRBV7-9	-	-	TRBJ1-2	TGTGCCAGCAGCTTACCATCTGGTGCGGGGACGGACTATGGCTACACCTTC	CASSLPSGAGTDYGYTF
TRBV5-1	-	-	TRBJ1-1	TGCGCCAGCAGCTTTGCCAGGGTGGCTGCATCGGACACTGAAGCTTTCTTT	CASSFARVAASDTEAFF
TRBV5-1	-	-	TRBJ1-6	TGCGCCAGCAGCTCGGAGGGGAATTCACCCCTCCACTTT	CASSSEGNSPLHF
TRBV19	-	-	TRBJ2-7	TGTGCCAGTAGTATCTATTTTAGCCCAGAGGGGGTCTACGAGCAGTACTTC	CASSIYFSPEGVYEQYF
TRBV15	-	-	TRBJ2-3	TGTGCCACCCGCGGGACTTCAGGCGTTACGCAGTATTTT	CATRGTSGVTQYF
TRBV9	-	-	TRBJ2-2	TGTGCCAGCAGCGTAGGTGGCGGGGGCGGCGGGGAGCTGTTTTTT	CASSVGGGGGGELFF
TRBV28	once	-	TRBJ1-6	TGTGCCAGCAGTTTCGGGCAAGGGGATTCACCCCTCCACTTT	CASSFGQGDSPLHF
TRBV19	-	TRBD1	TRBJ1-5	TGTGCCAGTAACGAGGGGGCAGGGCCCCAGCATTTT	CASNEGAGPQHF
TRBV5-4	-	TRBD1	TRBJ1-5	TGTGCCAGCAGCTTGAGTTTGGACAGGGTTAGCAATCAGCCCCAGCATTTT	CASSLSLDRVSNQPQHF
TRBV6-6	-	-	TRBJ1-6	TGTGCCAGCACTTCGGGAGGGTCTAATTCACCCCTCCACTTT	CASTSGGSNSPLHF
TRBV5-1	-	-	TRBJ1-1	TGCGCCAGCAGCTTTAGAGACACTGAAGCTTTCTTT	CASSFRDTEAFF
TRBV15	-	-	TRBJ2-1	TGTGCCACCAGCAGAGACCGAGCTAGCTCCTACAATGAGCAGTTCTTC	CATSRDRASSYNEQFF
TRBV4-1	-	-	TRBJ1-2	TGCGCCAGCAGCCAAGTAAGGGGCCCCCATGGCTACACCTTC	CASSQVRGPHGYTF
TRBV6-5	-	TRBD2	TRBJ2-7	TGTGCCAGCCTGGGAGCAGCGGGATTGCACGAGCAGTACTTC	CASLGAAGLHEQYF
TRBV2	-	-	TRBJ2-2	TGTGCCAGCGTAAACGGGATGTTTGTCCTCCGGGGTAAATCCGGGGAGCTGTTTTTT	CASVNGMFVLRGKSGELFF
TRBV5-5	-	TRBD2	TRBJ2-7	TGTGCCAGCACCGTAGCGGGGGCCCTATACGAGCAGTACTTC	CASTVAGALYEQYF
TRBV5-6	-	-	TRBJ1-1	TGTGCCAGCAGCTTGGTCTGGGCGGGCGCTGAAGCTTTCTTT	CASSLVWAGAEAFF
TRBV3-1/TRBV3-2	-	TRBD2	TRBJ2-2	TGTGCCAGCAGCCAAGGACTAGCGGGAGTCGGGGAGCTGTTTTTT	CASSQGLAGVGELFF
TRBV11-2	-	-	TRBJ1-1	TGTGCCAGCAGCTGGGGGGGCGGCTATGAAGCTTTCTTT	CASSWGGGYEAFF
TRBV6-5	once	-	TRBJ2-7	TGTGCCAGCAGGAGGACTTTCTTGGCCGAGCAGTACTTC	CASRRTFLAEQYF
TRBV19	-	TRBD1	TRBJ1-5	TGTGCCAGTAAGGGTTTTGGGGACAGGGTTCAGCCCCAGCATTTT	CASKGFGDRVQPQHF
TRBV7-6	-	TRBD1	TRBJ1-2	TGTGCCAGCAGCTTAAACCCGGGACAGGGGGATGGCTACACCTTC	CASSLNPGQGDGYTF
TRBV5-4	-	-	TRBJ1-1	TGTGCCAGCAGCCAGGGACAAAATCTTGTCTTGAACACTGAAGCTTTCTTT	CASSQGQNLVLNTEAFF
TRBV7-2	-	-	TRBJ2-7	TGTGCCAGCAGCTGGAGCAGGGGATCTAAGTCCTACGAGCAGTACTTC	CASSWSRGSKSYEQYF
TRBV5-1	-	TRBD2	TRBJ2-1	TGCGCCAGCAGCTTGGTTACTAGCGGGAACAATGAGCAGTTCTTC	CASSLVTSGNNEQFF
TRBV7-9	-	TRBD1	TRBJ2-5	TGTGCCAGCAGCGCCCAGACAGGGCTACAAGAGACCCAGTACTTC	CASSAQTGLQETQYF
TRBV10-3	-	-	TRBJ2-6	TGTGCCATCAGCCCCGTTTTCGGGCAGCTCCCGGGAGCCAACGTCCTGACTTTC	CAISPVFGQLPGANVLTF
TRBV7-3	-	TRBD1	TRBJ1-2	TGTGCCAGCAGCTTAGGAGGGGGCGGCTCCTATGGCTACACCTTC	CASSLGGGGSYGYTF
TRBV2	once	-	TRBJ2-1	TGTGCCAGCACTCGGCAGGGTAAGACAGGTGAGCAGTTCTTC	CASTRQGKTGEQFF
TRBV6-5	-	TRBD1	TRBJ1-2	TGTGCCAGCAGAGGCTCCGGGACAGGGTATGGCTACACCTTC	CASRGSGTGYGYTF
TRBV6-5	-	-	TRBJ1-1	TGTGCCAGCAGTTGGCAGGGAACCACGAACACTGAAGCTTTCTTT	CASSWQGTTNTEAFF
TRBV28	-	-	TRBJ1-2	TGTGCCAGCAGTCCAAGGACTGACTATGGCTACACCTTC	CASSPRTDYGYTF
TRBV10-3	-	-	TRBJ1-2	TGTGCCATCAGTGAGACAGGGACATATGGCTACACCTTC	CAISETGTYGYTF
TRBV15	-	-	TRBJ1-2	TGTGCCACCAGCAGAGCAGGAGGGCACGTGGACTACACCTTC	CATSRAGGHVDYTF
TRBV9	-	-	TRBJ1-1	TGTGCCAGCAGCGACCGGGACAACGGGATGAACACTGAAGCTTTCTTT	CASSDRDNGMNTEAFF
TRBV28	-	TRBD1	TRBJ1-1	TGTGCCAGCAGTTTATTCACAGGGGAGTCTGAAGCTTTCTTT	CASSLFTGESEAFF
TRBV11-2	-	-	TRBJ1-6	TGTGCCAGCAGCTCACGGGAGCAGAGCTCCTATAATTCACCCCTCCACTTT	CASSSREQSSYNSPLHF
TRBV14	once	-	TRBJ2-3	TGTGCCAGCAGCCAAGTCGCGCTCCTTACGCAGTATTTT	CASSQVALLTQYF
TRBV11-2	-	-	TRBJ2-7	TGTGCCAGCAGCTTTCCAACCGGGACTGGGGATTACGAGCAGTACTTC	CASSFPTGTGDYEQYF
TRBV5-1	-	TRBD1	TRBJ1-3	TGCGCCAGCAGGGAAGGGACAGGGGGAAGAAACACCATATATTTT	CASREGTGGRNTIYF
TRBV6-1	-	-	TRBJ1-5	TGTGCCAGCAGTGACGATCAGCCCCAGCATTTT	CASSDDQPQHF
TRBV27	-	TRBD1	TRBJ1-6	TGTGCCAGCAGACCGGGACAGCGCTATAATTCACCCCTCCACTTT	CASRPGQRYNSPLHF
TRBV7-3	-	TRBD1	TRBJ1-6	TGTGCCAGCAGCTTAAGTGGTGGGACAGATTCACCCCTCCACTTT	CASSLSGGTDSPLHF
TRBV18	once	-	TRBJ2-7	TGTGCCAGCTCACCCCCCGGAGGGTACGAGCAGTACTTC	CASSPPGGYEQYF
TRBV18	-	TRBD1	TRBJ1-1	TGTGCCAGCTCACCGAGGACAGGGGGTGACACTGAAGCTTTCTTT	CASSPRTGGDTEAFF
TRBV6-5	-	-	TRBJ1-2	TGTGCCAGCAGTTACGTGCCTAAATATGGCTACACCTTC	CASSYVPKYGYTF
TRBV18	-	-	TRBJ2-3	TGTGCCAGCTCACCAAGGCAGGTGGGCACAGATACGCAGTATTTT	CASSPRQVGTDTQYF
TRBV7-2	few	TRBD1	TRBJ1-2	TGTGCCAGCAGCTCGCACGCCGGGACAGGGGACTCTAAGGGCTATGGCTACACCTTC	CASSSHAGTGDSKGYGYTF
TRBV19	-	-	TRBJ1-1	TGTGCCAGTAGTATTGGGAGCACTGAAGCTTTCTTT	CASSIGSTEAFF
TRBV4-1	few	-	TRBJ1-5	TGCGCCAGCAGCCAAGTAGGGGTCGGGCAGCCCCAGCATTTT	CASSQVGVGQPQHF